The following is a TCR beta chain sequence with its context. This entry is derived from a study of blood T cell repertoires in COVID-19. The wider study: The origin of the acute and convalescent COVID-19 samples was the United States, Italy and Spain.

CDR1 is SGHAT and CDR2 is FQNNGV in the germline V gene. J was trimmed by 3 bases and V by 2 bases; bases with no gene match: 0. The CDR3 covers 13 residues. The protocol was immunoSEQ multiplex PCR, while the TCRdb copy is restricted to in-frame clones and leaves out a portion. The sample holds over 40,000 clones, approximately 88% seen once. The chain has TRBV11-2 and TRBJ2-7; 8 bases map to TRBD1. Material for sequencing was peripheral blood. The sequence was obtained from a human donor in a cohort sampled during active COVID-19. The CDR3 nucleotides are TGTGCCAGCAGCTTAACAGGGGGCTACGAGCAGTACGTC. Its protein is CASSLTGGYEQYV.